This entry lists 32 T cell receptor beta chains sequenced from one sample in a study of T-cell reconstitution after alpha-beta-depleted transplantation in children. Using unique molecular identifiers, the investigators prepared the TCRbeta library. TCRdb re-derived calls from the PCR reads in MiXCR, one entry per CDR3 protein. The profile covers about 340,000 distinct CDR3 sequences, with 15% to 20% appearing a single time and around 43% taken by the ten largest. This specimen consisted of PBMCs, mostly from graft donor cells, obtained 360 days after TCRalphabeta/CD19-depleted stem cell transplant. The receptors derive from a male patient between 2 and 15 years old who had a stem cell transplant for acute lymphoblastic leukemia, so the T cells may come from the graft donor.

The V gene is TRBV7-3, the J gene TRBJ2-3; 9 bases map to TRBD1. Unmatched junction bases numbered 8, after V lost 4 bases and J lost 3 bases. CDR1 is SGHTA and CDR2 is FQGTGA in the germline V gene. The CDR3 runs 16 residues. This chain's CDR3 is CASSSPSGQGTDTQYF. In nucleotides, the CDR3 is TGTGCCAGCAGCTCCCCCTCTGGACAGGGGACAGATACGCAGTATTTT.

The rearrangement uses TRBV24-1 and TRBJ2-3, with 10 bases lining up with TRBD2. The CDR3 is 18 residues long. The V segment lost 10 bases and the J segment 2 bases; nucleotides outside the gene matches: 17. Germline loops: CDR1 KGHDR, CDR2 SFDVKD. CDR3 residues: CATSRGDLAGGTTDTQYF. The CDR3 coding sequence is TGTGCCACGAGCAGGGGGGACTTAGCGGGAGGTACCACAGATACGCAGTATTTT.

This clonotype was observed a handful of times. This sequence joins TRBV7-2 and TRBJ1-5, with unresolved D. Per germline, CDR1 SGHTA and CDR2 FQGNSA. V was pared by 5 bases and J by 4 bases, with 9 bases between. The CDR3 is made up of 13 amino acids. The CDR3 sequence: CASSLQANQPQHF. CDR3 coding DNA: TGTGCCAGCAGCCTCCAGGCTAATCAGCCCCAGCATTTT.

The J gene is TRBJ1-1, the V gene TRBV29-1; D is perhaps TRBD1 (5 bases). V was shortened by 6 bases and J by 6 bases, with 23 bases between the two germline ends. Germline V gene data show CDR1 as SQVTM and CDR2 as ANQGSEA. The CDR3 covers 15 residues. CDR3 DNA sequence: TGCAGCGTACTTTGGGGGACTGGTGGGTCTGCTGAAGCTTTCTTT. Its protein is CSVLWGTGGSAEAFF. The whole variable domain, remainder taken from reference TRBV29-1 and TRBJ1-1, is SAVISQKPSRDICQRGTSLTIQCQVDSQVTMMFWYRQQPGQSLTLIATANQGSEATYESGFVIDKFPISRPNLTFSTLTVSNMSPEDSSIYLCSVLWGTGGSAEAFFGQGTRLTVV.

This chain uses TRBV5-6 with TRBJ2-5; D may be TRBD2 (6 bases). CDR3 length equals 15 residues. The V gene lost 4 bases and the J gene lost 1 base, with 14 bases spanning the gap. The germline CDR1 and CDR2 sequences are SGHDT and YYEEEE. CDR3 DNA: TGTGCCAGCAGCGCGGATCCGGGACTCCAAGAGACCCAGTACTTC. This sequence encodes CASSADPGLQETQYF.

This clonotype was recorded at least ten times. This chain links TRBV12-3 or TRBV12-4 with TRBJ2-7; TRBD2 aligns across 8 bases. The ends lost 4 bases at V and 0 bases at J; junction bases unmatched: 5. There are 15 residues in the CDR3. The CDR3 DNA reads TGTGCCAGCAGTTCGGTAGCGGGGCCCTCCTACGAGCAGTACTTC. Its protein product is CASSSVAGPSYEQYF.

A few counts support this clonotype. The chain carries TRBV29-1 and TRBJ1-1; D remains unclear. The CDR3 runs 15 residues. The ends were cut back, 0 bases at V and 0 bases at J, with 11 bases in the middle. Germline V lookup: CDR1 SQVTM, CDR2 ANQGSEA. In DNA, the CDR3 is TGCAGCGTTGAAGACACGACGGCTTTGAACACTGAAGCTTTCTTT. Encoded protein: CSVEDTTALNTEAFF. The full variable domain, completed using reference TRBV29-1 and TRBJ1-1, is SAVISQKPSRDICQRGTSLTIQCQVDSQVTMMFWYRQQPGQSLTLIATANQGSEATYESGFVIDKFPISRPNLTFSTLTVSNMSPEDSSIYLCSVEDTTALNTEAFFGQGTRLTVV.

The table lists this clonotype with many counts. CDR3 residues: CASSPTSGAYNEQFF. CDR3 nucleotides: TGTGCCAGCTCACCCACTAGCGGAGCCTACAATGAGCAGTTCTTC. V and J are TRBV18 and TRBJ2-1; 8 bases are shared with TRBD2. The germline gives CDR1 KGHSH, CDR2 LQKENI. This CDR3 region has 15 residues. Germline trimming cut 3 bases from V and 2 bases from J; bases unmatched to any gene: 3.

This clonotype was observed many times. The chain combines TRBV6-5 with TRBJ2-6; 9 positions match TRBD1. CDR1 and CDR2 from the germline V gene are MNHEY and SVGAGI. Trimming took 3 bases from V and 2 from J; bases not matched to a gene: 5. The CDR3 contains 17 residues. CDR3 DNA sequence: TGTGCCAGCAGTTATCACAGGGGGCTGGCTGGGGCCAACGTCCTGACTTTC. It is translated as CASSYHRGLAGANVLTF.

The rearrangement joins TRBV7-2 to TRBJ2-7; 11 bases line up with TRBD2. The CDR3 loop spans 15 amino acids. CDR1 and CDR2 (germline): SGHTA, FQGNSA. V gave up 2 bases and J gave up 2 bases; unmatched junction bases: 2. The CDR3 nucleotides are TGTGCCAGCAGCTTACAGACTAGCGGGGCCTACGAGCAGTACTTC. It specifies CASSLQTSGAYEQYF. Filled out from reference TRBV7-2 and TRBJ2-7, the complete variable domain reads GAGVSQSPSNKVTEKGKDVELRCDPISGHTALYWYRQSLGQGLEFLIYFQGNSAPDKSGLPSDRFSAERTGGSVSTLTIQRTQQEDSAVYLCASSLQTSGAYEQYFGPGTRLTVT.

This clonotype was detected only a few times. This chain links TRBV3-1 with TRBJ2-1; weak D call: TRBD2 (6 bases). With 0 bases removed from V and 4 bases from J, the gap between germline ends came to 13 bases. The germline V gene has CDR1 LGHDT and CDR2 YNNKEL (reference sequence). CDR3 length equals 16 residues. The CDR3 here is CASSQDLTGVYNEQFF. DNA for the CDR3: TGTGCCAGCAGCCAAGATCTGACGGGAGTATACAATGAGCAGTTCTTC.

The chain has TRBV20-1 and TRBJ2-3, with 8 bases that match TRBD1. This CDR3 comprises 15 residues. Germline loops: CDR1 DFQATT, CDR2 SNEGSKA (reference sequence). V was clipped by 5 bases and J by 3 bases; unmatched bases: 10. As DNA, the CDR3 is TGCAGTGCTTATCCAGGGGGCGCAAGGACAGATACGCAGTATTTT. The encoded protein is CSAYPGGARTDTQYF.

This clonotype has a handful of counts. The chain couples TRBV24-1 to TRBJ2-3; D remains unclear. The CDR3 spans 13 residues. Deletions cut 8 bases from V and 5 bases from J, with 13 bases between. Germline CDR1 is KGHDR and CDR2 is SFDVKD. The DNA for the CDR3 is TGTGCCACCAAGGCCGCGACGGTAGATACGCAGTATTTT. It specifies CATKAATVDTQYF.

This clonotype has at least ten counts. The rearrangement uses TRBV28 and TRBJ1-2, with 7 bases aligning to TRBD1. From germline, CDR1 is MDHEN and CDR2 SYDVKM. This CDR3 spans 14 amino acids. J gave up 3 bases and V 3 bases, and 4 bases lay outside the gene matches. CDR3 loop: CASSFVTGYYGYTF. The CDR3 bases are TGTGCCAGCAGTTTTGTGACAGGGTACTATGGCTACACCTTC.

The chain has TRBV10-2 and TRBJ2-1; D is perhaps TRBD2 (6 bases). The CDR3 is 22 residues long. Trimming left V 1 base short and J 5 bases short, with 33 bases between. Germline CDR1 is WSHSY and CDR2 is SAAADI. DNA for the CDR3: TGCGCCAGCAGTGAGTGGACCCTAGCGACACTTGGGGGACGAGAGTTGGACAATGAGCAGTTCTTC. Its translation: CASSEWTLATLGGRELDNEQFF.

In the case of this clonotype: A much larger clonotype is one base distant, so this may be a read error. The chain has TRBV4-2 and TRBJ2-7; D remains ambiguous. Germline V gene data show CDR1 as LGHNA and CDR2 as YNFKEQ. The CDR3 spans 16 residues. CDR3 nucleotide sequence: TGTGCCAGCAACCAAAATGTTTTCGTGGGGACCTACGAGCAGTACTTC. Translation gives CASNQNVFVGTYEQYF.

V usage is TRBV6-5 and J usage is TRBJ2-1; a weak D match, TRBD2 (6 bases). The CDR3 consists of 15 residues. Per the germline V gene, CDR1 is MNHEY and CDR2 is SVGAGI. V lost 2 bases to trimming and J lost 5 bases, with 13 bases between them. CDR3 DNA sequence: TGTGCCAGCAGTTACCTGGAGGGGACCCACAATGAGCAGTTCTTC. This gives the protein CASSYLEGTHNEQFF.

The chain employs TRBV6-6 and TRBJ2-3; no reliable D call. Per the germline V gene, CDR1 is MNHNY and CDR2 is SVGAGI (reference sequence). The V gene lost 5 bases and the J gene lost 1 base, with 7 bases spanning the gap. The CDR3 runs 13 residues. The CDR3 sequence is CASSLVRTDTQYF. The CDR3 bases are TGTGCCAGCAGTCTTGTTCGCACAGATACGCAGTATTTT.

The chain couples TRBV5-5 to TRBJ2-3; 7 bases agree with TRBD1. CDR3 size: 15 residues. Germline V gives CDR1 SGHKS, CDR2 YYEKEE (reference sequence). The junction had 9 bases not matched to a gene; V was cut back by 4 bases and J by 4 bases. Written as DNA, the CDR3 is TGTGCCAGCAGCCGACAGGGAGTGTATCCAGATACGCAGTATTTT. This codes for CASSRQGVYPDTQYF.

The table lists this clonotype with a few counts. This chain joins TRBV7-9 and TRBJ2-7; the match to TRBD1 covers 7 bases. This CDR3 has 15 amino acids. Germline V gene lookup returns CDR1 SEHNR and CDR2 FQNEAQ (reference sequence). Unmatched junction bases numbered 7, after V lost 1 base and J lost 4 bases. The CDR3 nucleotides are TGTGCCAGCAGCTTAGTCCCGGACAGGAGTTACGAGCAGTACTTC. This gives the protein CASSLVPDRSYEQYF.

Details on this clonotype: An end of the junction does not agree with germline; a read error may underlie this. J is TRBJ1-3 and V is TRBV27; TRBD1 is a possible D gene (5 bases). The CDR3 totals 14 residues. Looked up from germline, CDR1 is MNHEY and CDR2 is SMNVEV (reference sequence). CDR3 nucleotides: TGTGCCAGCAGTCAGGGAGACTCTGGATACACCATATATTTT. It is translated as CASSQGDSGYTIYF.

J is TRBJ2-3 and V is TRBV20-1; D remains unclear. This CDR3 has 15 amino acids. The V gene lost 6 bases and the J gene lost 1 base, with 17 bases spanning the gap. CDR1 and CDR2 (germline): DFQATT, SNEGSKA (reference sequence). CDR3 residues: CSASDPARRTDTQYF. CDR3 nucleotide sequence: TGCAGTGCCAGTGACCCGGCCCGTCGCACAGATACGCAGTATTTT.

This clonotype occurred a few times. This chain links TRBV20-1 with TRBJ2-2; weak D call: TRBD1 (6 bases). The V gene lost 2 bases and the J gene lost 5 bases, with 15 bases spanning the gap. Germline loops: CDR1 DFQATT, CDR2 SNEGSKA (reference sequence). This CDR3 has 15 residues. The CDR3 protein is CSARNRRTGTGELFF. For the CDR3, the DNA is TGCAGTGCTAGAAACCGCCGAACAGGGACCGGGGAGCTGTTTTTT.

This clonotype was seen many times. V usage is TRBV6-5 and J usage is TRBJ2-2; 7 bases agree with TRBD2. J lost 0 bases, V lost 0 bases, and 10 bases had no gene match. Germline CDR1 is MNHEY and CDR2 is SVGAGI. This CDR3 comprises 19 residues. The CDR3 DNA reads TGTGCCAGCAGTTACTCGAAGGTCTCTAGCGGCTCGAACACCGGGGAGCTGTTTTTT. It translates to CASSYSKVSSGSNTGELFF.

The chain combines TRBV4-1 with TRBJ2-1; 7 nucleotides match TRBD2. Looked up from germline, CDR1 is MGHRA and CDR2 is YSYEKL. This CDR3 is 17 amino acids long. Trimming at V came to 0 bases and at J to 2 bases, leaving 7 bases not matched to a gene. For the CDR3, the DNA is TGCGCCAGCAGCCAAGATACCGGGAGGATACCCTACAATGAGCAGTTCTTC. Translating gives CASSQDTGRIPYNEQFF.

This clonotype showed up just once. The chain joins TRBV6-6 to TRBJ2-3; D perhaps matches TRBD2 (6 bases). The ends were cut back, 9 bases at V and 9 bases at J, with 16 bases in the middle. The CDR3 spans 12 residues. Germline lookup yields CDR1 MNHNY and CDR2 SVGAGI (reference sequence). DNA of the CDR3: TGTGCCAGTTCCCGCGGGATAGAGACGCAGTATTTT. It translates to CASSRGIETQYF.

The chain recombines TRBV2 with TRBJ2-1; tentatively, D is TRBD1 (6 bases). The CDR3 sequence is 15 residues long. Trimming took 4 bases from V and 6 from J, leaving 16 bases between them. CDR1 is SNHLY, CDR2 FYNNEI, per germline. Written as DNA, the CDR3 is TGTGCCAGCAGTGGTGTGCAGGGGAGTGGCAATGAGCAGTTCTTC. Amino acids: CASSGVQGSGNEQFF.

This clonotype appeared many times. The V gene is TRBV20-1, the J gene TRBJ1-3; no firm D call. CDR1 is DFQATT and CDR2 is SNEGSKA in the germline V gene (reference sequence). The CDR3 totals 15 residues. Trimming took off 3 bases at V and 4 bases at J, with 16 bases between the two ends. The CDR3 region is CSASRQRVPGNTIYF. The CDR3 coding sequence is TGCAGTGCTAGTCGTCAGCGAGTACCAGGAAACACCATATATTTT.

This clonotype was seen a few times. The V call is TRBV5-1, the J call TRBJ1-2, with D possibly TRBD1 on 6 matching bases. V lost 0 bases and J lost 2, with 14 bases in between. Germline CDR1 and CDR2: SGHRS and YFSETQ. The CDR3 spans 16 residues. CDR3 nucleotides: TGCGCCAGCAGCTTGGGATTGGGGGCGTCGAACTATGGCTACACCTTC. Protein: CASSLGLGASNYGYTF.

A few counts support this clonotype. The V and J genes are TRBV6-5 and TRBJ2-1; D remains unclear. CDR3 size: 14 residues. Germline assignment: CDR1 MNHEY and CDR2 SVGAGI. Trimming cost V 2 bases and J 9 bases, with 14 bases left between them. The CDR3 here is CASSYADLRGEQFF. The CDR3 DNA reads TGTGCCAGCAGTTACGCGGATCTCCGAGGTGAGCAGTTCTTC.

This clonotype was recorded many times. The chain employs TRBV12-3 or TRBV12-4 and TRBJ2-1; 12 nucleotides agree with TRBD2. This CDR3 has 16 amino acids. With V trimmed by 5 bases and J by 6 bases, 8 bases remained unmatched. CDR3: CASSHRGLAGGNEQFF. In DNA form, the CDR3 reads TGTGCCAGCAGTCATAGGGGACTAGCGGGTGGCAATGAGCAGTTCTTC.

There are many counts of this clonotype. This chain joins TRBV7-6 and TRBJ2-4; 9 bases fit TRBD2. The CDR3 length is 19 residues. V lost 1 base and J lost 0; bases outside the gene matches: 10. Per the germline V gene, CDR1 is SGHVS and CDR2 is FNYEAQ. CDR3 loop: CASSLGGREGLIAKNIQYF. CDR3 nucleotide sequence: TGTGCCAGCAGCTTAGGGGGGCGGGAGGGCCTAATAGCCAAAAACATTCAGTACTTC.